These 23 T cell receptor beta chains came from one sample sequenced in a study of CD8 T cells in ankylosing spondylitis. TCRdb re-derived calls from the 5' RACE reads in MiXCR, one entry per CDR3 protein. This sample has roughly 140,000 distinct CDR3 sequences, with 40% to 50% found just once. Source material: synovial fluid, either unsorted or a sorted T cell fraction (not recorded which). The receptor source for this set is a male donor with ankylosing spondylitis.

The CDR3 DNA is TGTGCCAGCAGCCAAGAGGGACTGACTAGAGGGACCGGGGAGCTGTTTTTT. Amino acids: CASSQEGLTRGTGELFF. The V gene is TRBV4-2, the J gene TRBJ2-2; a possible D gene is TRBD2 (6 bases). Germline V gene lookup returns CDR1 LGHNA and CDR2 YNFKEQ. Trimming stripped 0 bases from V and 5 bases from J, with 16 bases between. This CDR3 contains 17 residues.

This chain uses TRBV3-1 with TRBJ2-3, with 8 bases lining up with TRBD2. CDR3 length: 17 residues. Germline trimming cut 0 bases from V and 4 bases from J; bases unmatched to any gene: 9. CDR1 LGHDT and CDR2 YNNKEL come from the germline V gene (reference sequence). The CDR3 DNA is TGTGCCAGCAGCCAAGATATACGACTAGCGATGTCAGATACGCAGTATTTT. It encodes CASSQDIRLAMSDTQYF.

The chain recombines TRBV12-3 or TRBV12-4 with TRBJ2-1, with a possible D match to TRBD1 (5 bases). V shed 2 bases and J shed 5 bases, with 13 bases lying between them. The CDR3 totals 15 residues. CDR3 sequence reads: CASSLSVEGDNEQFF. CDR3 coding DNA: TGTGCCAGCAGTTTATCAGTGGAAGGGGACAATGAGCAGTTCTTC.

This clonotype showed up just a few times. The gene calls are TRBV11-2 and TRBJ2-1; a weak D match, TRBD2 (5 bases). The ends were cut back, 5 bases at V and 10 bases at J, with 24 bases in the middle. This CDR3 spans 16 amino acids. Germline loops: CDR1 SGHAT, CDR2 FQNNGV. CDR3 DNA: TGTGCCAGCAGCATTCTCTGGGGAAATTGGGAGCCAGAGCAGTTCTTC. Residues: CASSILWGNWEPEQFF.

Many counts were recorded for this clonotype. The rearrangement uses TRBV11-3 and TRBJ2-1; D call uncertain. Trimming stripped 4 bases from V and 3 bases from J, with 16 bases between. The CDR3 is made up of 16 amino acids. Germline V CDR1 and CDR2: SGHNT, YENEEA. Here the CDR3 DNA reads TGTGCCAGCAGCTCCCCCCACGATACCAGCTACAATGAGCAGTTCTTC. It encodes CASSSPHDTSYNEQFF.

This clonotype has a handful of counts. This chain joins TRBV11-2 and TRBJ2-1; 8 bases line up with TRBD2. Trimming cost V 5 bases and J 0 bases; bases outside gene matches: 18. The length of the CDR3 is 20 residues. From germline, CDR1 is SGHAT and CDR2 FQNNGV. The CDR3 loop reads CASSHPAGLVSFFSYNEQFF. CDR3 in DNA: TGTGCCAGCAGCCATCCTGCGGGACTAGTTTCTTTTTTCTCCTACAATGAGCAGTTCTTC.

This chain joins TRBV4-3 and TRBJ1-5; tentatively, D is TRBD1 (5 bases). Between the trimmed V and J ends, which lost 4 bases and 6 bases, there was a span of 31 bases. CDR3 size: 20 residues. Germline CDR1 LGHNA, CDR2 YSLEER. For the CDR3, the DNA is TGCGCCAGCAGCCCGACATATTTATATGGACCCATCGGTGGGGCTCAGCCCCAGCATTTT. Translating gives CASSPTYLYGPIGGAQPQHF.

The chain links TRBV19 to TRBJ2-2; 8 nucleotides align to TRBD1. The CDR3 totals 17 residues. Germline V gene sequence: CDR1 LNHDA, CDR2 SQIVND (reference sequence). The junction had 7 bases not matched to a gene; V was cut back by 4 bases and J by 0 bases. CDR3 region: CASSTPGQASNTGELFF. CDR3 coding DNA: TGTGCCAGTAGTACCCCGGGACAGGCTTCGAACACCGGGGAGCTGTTTTTT.

V and J are TRBV5-4 and TRBJ2-7, with D maybe TRBD1 (5 bases). This CDR3 contains 14 residues. The germline V gene encodes CDR1 SGHNT and CDR2 YYREEE (reference sequence). The V and J ends lost 4 bases and 6 bases respectively, with 17 bases between them. As DNA, the CDR3 is TGTGCCAGCAGCGAACAGGATTCCACGGCCGAGCAGTACTTC. This gives the protein CASSEQDSTAEQYF.

This clonotype appeared a few times. J is TRBJ2-7 and V is TRBV10-3; D is uncertain. CDR3 length: 14 amino acids. Looked up from germline, CDR1 is ENHRY and CDR2 is SYGVKD. The germline V and J ends were trimmed by 4 bases and 4 bases, with 14 bases remaining between them. CDR3 bases: TGTGCCATCAGTGCAGATGCTTCATTTTACGAGCAGTACTTC. Its protein product is CAISADASFYEQYF.

The V call is TRBV10-3, the J call TRBJ1-3; D is ambiguous. Deletions cut 3 bases from V and 0 bases from J, with 15 bases between. This CDR3 has 17 amino acids. Germline CDR1 reads ENHRY; CDR2 reads SYGVKD. The CDR3 sequence is CAISEELGPLSGNTIYF. The CDR3 DNA reads TGTGCCATCAGTGAAGAATTGGGCCCTCTCTCTGGAAACACCATATATTTT.

This clonotype was observed a few times. This rearrangement joins TRBV18 to TRBJ1-4; a weak D match, TRBD1 (5 bases). Trimming left V 3 bases short and J 0 bases short, with 14 bases between. The CDR3 runs 17 residues. Germline V gene sequence: CDR1 KGHSH, CDR2 LQKENI. The CDR3 sequence: CASSPIDSPATNEKLFF. CDR3 in DNA: TGTGCCAGCTCACCCATAGACAGCCCAGCAACTAATGAAAAACTGTTTTTT.

In DNA, the CDR3 is TGTGCCAGCAGCTTAAGACAGGGGGCCAACAATGAGCAGTTCTTC. It translates to CASSLRQGANNEQFF. The chain links TRBV11-3 to TRBJ2-1, with 10 positions matching TRBD1. With 2 bases clipped from V and 5 bases from J, the junction kept 3 bases outside the gene matches. The CDR3 consists of 15 residues. Looked up from germline, CDR1 is SGHNT and CDR2 is YENEEA.

This clonotype has a handful of counts. The rearrangement uses TRBV12-3 or TRBV12-4 and TRBJ2-2; weak D call: TRBD2 (5 bases). This CDR3 is 12 amino acids long. V was shortened by 7 bases and J by 8 bases, with 11 bases between the two germline ends. CDR3 residues: CASTLVAGELFF. The CDR3 coding sequence is TGTGCCAGCACCCTGGTAGCGGGGGAGCTGTTTTTT.

There are a few counts of this clonotype. This CDR3 is missing its conserved last phenylalanine or tryptophan, likely due to a read error. The CDR3 region is CASSDTGYNEQFL. The CDR3 DNA sequence: TGTGCCAGCAGTGATACGGGTTACAATGAGCAGTTCCTC. The chain recombines TRBV25-1 with TRBJ2-1; D unresolved. Germline assignment: CDR1 MGHDK and CDR2 SYGVNS. This CDR3 contains 13 residues. The V end was cut by 3 bases, the J end by 4 bases, with 7 bases between.

The genes are TRBV7-9 and TRBJ2-1; D gene unclear. The germline V gene has CDR1 SEHNR and CDR2 FQNEAQ (reference sequence). The CDR3 totals 11 residues. Trimming shortened V by 4 bases and J by 8 bases, and 6 bases separated the two germline ends. The CDR3 DNA is TGTGCCAGCAGCTCAGAGTATGAGCAGTTCTTC. Amino acid sequence: CASSSEYEQFF.

The rearrangement joins TRBV2 to TRBJ2-1, with TRBD2 identical over 12 bases. The germline V gene encodes CDR1 SNHLY and CDR2 FYNNEI. The CDR3 loop spans 16 amino acids. Trimming at V came to 8 bases and at J to 8 bases, leaving 13 bases not matched to a gene. DNA of the CDR3: TGTGCCAGCCGCAACCTCGACGGACTAGCGGGGCATGAGCAGTTCTTC. Its protein is CASRNLDGLAGHEQFF.

The chain employs TRBV4-3 and TRBJ2-2; possible D gene TRBD2, 5 bases. The germline V and J ends were trimmed by 0 bases and 0 bases, with 8 bases remaining between them. The germline gives CDR1 LGHNA, CDR2 YSLEER. This CDR3 spans 16 amino acids. The CDR3 coding sequence is TGCGCCAGCAGCCAAGATGACTACGCGAACACCGGGGAGCTGTTTTTT. Translated: CASSQDDYANTGELFF.

This clonotype was seen a few times. The rearrangement links TRBV7-9 to TRBJ2-1, with TRBD1 matching 7 bases. The J segment lost 5 bases and the V segment lost 1 base, leaving 5 bases of the junction unmatched. The germline gives CDR1 SEHNR, CDR2 FQNEAQ (reference sequence). The CDR3 length is 15 residues. The CDR3 sequence: CASSLEGARNNEQFF. The DNA for the CDR3 is TGTGCCAGCAGCTTAGAGGGGGCTAGGAACAATGAGCAGTTCTTC.

The chain joins TRBV3-1 to TRBJ1-3; D is unresolved. This CDR3 contains 17 residues. Germline values: CDR1 LGHDT, CDR2 YNNKEL (reference sequence). V was shortened by 1 base and J by 1 base, with 14 bases between the two germline ends. The CDR3 spells CASSQVVWEISGNTIYF. CDR3 DNA: TGTGCCAGCAGCCAAGTTGTCTGGGAAATTTCTGGAAACACCATATATTTT.

The chain uses TRBV2 and TRBJ2-4; D is perhaps TRBD2 (6 bases). This CDR3 is 20 amino acids long. CDR1 and CDR2 from the germline V gene are SNHLY and FYNNEI. V shed 0 bases and J shed 1 base, with 22 bases lying between them. In nucleotides, the CDR3 is TGTGCCAGCAGTGAAGCGCTTGCGCGGGATCTACCAATGGCCAAAAACATTCAGTACTTC. Translated, it gives CASSEALARDLPMAKNIQYF.

The table lists this clonotype with a count of one. The CDR3 protein is CSARVRRRQRGEKLFF. For the CDR3, the DNA is TGCAGTGCTAGAGTACGGCGTAGGCAAAGGGGAGAAAAACTGTTTTTT. The chain carries TRBV20-1 and TRBJ1-4; possibly TRBD1 for D (5 bases). CDR3 length: 16 amino acids. V was shortened by 1 base and J by 8 bases, with 20 bases between the two germline ends. Germline V gene sequence: CDR1 DFQATT, CDR2 SNEGSKA (reference sequence).

Comments on this clonotype: The DNA is omitted, as the CDR3 cannot be located on it reliably, and the CDR3 follows TCRdb's listing. J is TRBJ1-2 and V is TRBV7-9; TRBD1 is the table's D call, not checked against the DNA. Germline loops: CDR1 SEHNR, CDR2 FQNEAQ (reference sequence). Inclusive of both ends, the CDR3 amounts to 16 amino acids. The CDR3 spells CASSFFGQILNYGYTF.